The clone carrying this TCR beta chain was found many times. The data derive from a study of T-cell reconstitution after alpha-beta-depleted transplantation in children. From germline, CDR1 is SGHDT and CDR2 YYEEEE. The length of the CDR3 is 15 residues. V lost 1 base and J lost 5, with 16 bases in between. Construction of the TCRbeta library involved unique molecular identifiers. TCRdb analysed the PCR reads with MiXCR anew, one entry per CDR3 protein. The repertoire holds about 640,000 distinct CDR3 sequences, around a sixth seen once, with approximately 1% in the top ten. The rearrangement joins TRBV5-6 to TRBJ2-7, with D perhaps matching TRBD1 (5 bases). This receptor was identified in a human donor who donated a stem cell graft to a child with acute myeloid leukemia. The sequences come from PBMCs from the stem cell graft donor, collected from the stem cell graft. CDR3 protein: CASSLTGQGTDEQYF. CDR3 bases: TGTGCCAGCAGCTTGACGGGTCAGGGCACCGACGAGCAGTACTTC.